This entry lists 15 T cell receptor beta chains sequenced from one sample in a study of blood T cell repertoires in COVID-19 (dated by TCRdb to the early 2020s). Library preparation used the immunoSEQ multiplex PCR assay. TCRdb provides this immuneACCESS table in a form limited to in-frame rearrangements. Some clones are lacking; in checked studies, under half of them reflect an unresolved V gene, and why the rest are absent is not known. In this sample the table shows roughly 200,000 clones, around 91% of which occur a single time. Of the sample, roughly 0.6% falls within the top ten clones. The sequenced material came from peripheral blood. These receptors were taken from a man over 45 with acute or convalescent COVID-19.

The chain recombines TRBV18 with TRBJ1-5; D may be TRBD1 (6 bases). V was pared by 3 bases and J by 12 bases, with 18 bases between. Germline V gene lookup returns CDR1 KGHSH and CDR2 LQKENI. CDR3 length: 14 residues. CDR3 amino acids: CASSPGHEERSQHF. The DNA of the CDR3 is TGTGCCAGCTCACCGGGACATGAAGAAAGGAGCCAGCATTTT.

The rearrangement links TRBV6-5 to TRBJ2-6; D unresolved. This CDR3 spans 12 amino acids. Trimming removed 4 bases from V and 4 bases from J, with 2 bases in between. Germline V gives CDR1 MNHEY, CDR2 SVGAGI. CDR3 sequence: CASSLGANVLTF. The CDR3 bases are TGTGCCAGCAGTTTAGGGGCCAACGTCCTGACTTTC.

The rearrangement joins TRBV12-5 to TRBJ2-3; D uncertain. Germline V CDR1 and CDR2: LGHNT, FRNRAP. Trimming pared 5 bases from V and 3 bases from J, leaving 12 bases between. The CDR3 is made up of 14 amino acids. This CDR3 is CASGPEIITDTQYF. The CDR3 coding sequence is TGTGCTAGTGGTCCCGAGATTATTACAGATACGCAGTATTTT. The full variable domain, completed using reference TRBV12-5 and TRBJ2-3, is DARVTQTPRHKVTEMGQEVTMRCQPILGHNTVFWYRQTMMQGLELLAYFRNRAPLDDSGMPKDRFSAEMPDATLATLKIQPSEPRDSAVYFCASGPEIITDTQYFGPGTRLTVL.

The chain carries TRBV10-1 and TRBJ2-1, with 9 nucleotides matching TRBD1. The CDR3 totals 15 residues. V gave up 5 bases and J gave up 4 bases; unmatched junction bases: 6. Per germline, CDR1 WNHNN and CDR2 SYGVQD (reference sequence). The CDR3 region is CASSRTGTGYNEQFF. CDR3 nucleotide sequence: TGCGCCAGCAGTAGAACCGGGACAGGGTACAATGAGCAGTTCTTC.

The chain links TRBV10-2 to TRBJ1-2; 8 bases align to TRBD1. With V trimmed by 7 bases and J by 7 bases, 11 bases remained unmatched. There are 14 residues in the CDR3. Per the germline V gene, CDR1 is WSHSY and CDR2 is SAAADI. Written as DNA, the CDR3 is TGCGCCAGCAACCTAGGACAGGGAACTGGTGGCTACACCTTC. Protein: CASNLGQGTGGYTF.

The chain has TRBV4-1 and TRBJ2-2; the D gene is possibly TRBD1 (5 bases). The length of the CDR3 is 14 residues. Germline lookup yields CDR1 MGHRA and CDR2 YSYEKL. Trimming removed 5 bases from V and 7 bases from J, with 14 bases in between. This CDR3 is CASSARRGDGELFF. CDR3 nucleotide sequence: TGCGCCAGCAGCGCCCGTAGGGGCGACGGGGAGCTGTTTTTT.

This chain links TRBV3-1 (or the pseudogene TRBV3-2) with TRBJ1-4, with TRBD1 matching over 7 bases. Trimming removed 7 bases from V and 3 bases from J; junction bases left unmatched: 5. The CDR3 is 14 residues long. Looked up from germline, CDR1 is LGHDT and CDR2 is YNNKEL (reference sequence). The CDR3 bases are TGTGCCAGCACGACAGGGTTTCCTAATGAAAAACTGTTTTTT. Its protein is CASTTGFPNEKLFF.

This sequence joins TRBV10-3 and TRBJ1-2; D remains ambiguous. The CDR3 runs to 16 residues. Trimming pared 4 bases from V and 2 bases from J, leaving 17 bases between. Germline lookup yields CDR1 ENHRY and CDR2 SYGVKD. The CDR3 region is CAISGPEEAGNYGYTF. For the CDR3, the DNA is TGTGCCATCAGTGGACCCGAGGAGGCGGGAAACTATGGCTACACCTTC.

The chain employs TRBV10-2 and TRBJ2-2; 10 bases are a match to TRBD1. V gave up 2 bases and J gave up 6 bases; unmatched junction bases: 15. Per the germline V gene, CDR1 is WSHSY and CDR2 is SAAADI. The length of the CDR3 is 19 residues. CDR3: CASSEGPPGQGLFAGELFF. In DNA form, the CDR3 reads TGCGCCAGCAGTGAGGGTCCCCCGGGACAGGGGCTATTCGCCGGGGAGCTGTTTTTT.

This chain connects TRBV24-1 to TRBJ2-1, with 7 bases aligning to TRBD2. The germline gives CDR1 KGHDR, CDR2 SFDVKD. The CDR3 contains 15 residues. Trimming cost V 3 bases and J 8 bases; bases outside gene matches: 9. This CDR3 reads CATSDARGMGDEQFF. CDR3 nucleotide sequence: TGTGCCACCAGTGATGCGCGGGGGATGGGGGATGAGCAGTTCTTC.

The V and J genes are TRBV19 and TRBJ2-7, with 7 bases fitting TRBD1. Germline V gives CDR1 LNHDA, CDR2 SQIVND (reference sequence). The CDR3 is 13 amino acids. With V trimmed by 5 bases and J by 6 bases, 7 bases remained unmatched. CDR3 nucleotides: TGTGCCAGTAGTCGGGACAGTACACGCGAGCAGTACGTC. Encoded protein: CASSRDSTREQYV.

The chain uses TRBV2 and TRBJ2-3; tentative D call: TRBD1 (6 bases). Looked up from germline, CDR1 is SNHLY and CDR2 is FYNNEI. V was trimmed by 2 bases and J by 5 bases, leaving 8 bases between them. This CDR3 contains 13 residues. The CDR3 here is CASSERDIDTQYF. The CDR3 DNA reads TGTGCCAGCAGTGAACGGGACATAGATACGCAGTATTTT.

DNA for the CDR3: TGTGCCAGCAGCTCCTACGGGAGCGGGAGATTAGATACGCAGTATTTT. Its translation: CASSSYGSGRLDTQYF. This rearrangement joins TRBV9 to TRBJ2-3; TRBD2 matches at 8 bases. The V gene end was trimmed by 4 bases and the J gene end by 5 bases; junction bases not matched to a gene: 12. This CDR3 region has 16 residues. Looked up from germline, CDR1 is SGDLS and CDR2 is YYNGEE.

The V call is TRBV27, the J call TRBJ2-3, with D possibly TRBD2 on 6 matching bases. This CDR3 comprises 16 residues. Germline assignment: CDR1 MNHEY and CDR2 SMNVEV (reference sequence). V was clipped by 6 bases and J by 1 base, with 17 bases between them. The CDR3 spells CASSRLGGAGTDTQYF. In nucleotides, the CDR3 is TGTGCCAGCAGCCGGTTGGGGGGAGCCGGCACAGATACGCAGTATTTT.

The CDR3 protein is CASRTVSNEQFF. DNA of the CDR3: TGTGCCAGCAGGACAGTTTCCAATGAGCAGTTCTTC. The gene calls are TRBV27 and TRBJ2-1, with D maybe TRBD1 (5 bases). The CDR3 covers 12 residues. V shed 6 bases and J shed 6 bases, with 9 bases lying between them. Germline lookup yields CDR1 MNHEY and CDR2 SMNVEV (reference sequence).